This TCR beta chain derives from a study of cytomegalovirus exposure and HLA in healthy donors. The PCR employed 60 Vbeta primers together with 13 Jbeta primers. Method: immunoSEQ multiplex PCR; TCRdb's copy keeps in-frame clones and lacks some. The profile shows roughly 180,000 clones, 84% of them singletons. General study results and limits: Researchers reported from a later analysis that most CMV-associated TCR beta chains appeared HLA-restricted. HLA alleles showed associations with 16,951 TCR beta sequences in a later analysis, at a 0.05 false discovery rate.

This clone appeared a single time. As yet, its antigen is unknown. Material for sequencing was PBMCs. This sequence originates from a man aged 30-40 years in good health and CMV-seronegative.

The CDR3 coding sequence is TGCGCCAGCAGTTCGAGCGGGGGAGGGAAAGAGACCCAGTACTTC. This translates into CASSSSGGGKETQYF. This chain joins TRBV5-1 and TRBJ2-5; 8 positions match TRBD2. V trimming: 5 bases; J trimming: 3 bases; junction bases outside the gene matches: 9. The CDR3 is made up of 15 amino acids. Germline V CDR1 and CDR2: SGHRS, YFSETQ.